Listed here are 27 T cell receptor beta chains from one sample, sequenced in a study of control samples from healthy donors and cancer patients. Profiled with immunoSEQ multiplex PCR; TCRdb holds only in-frame clones, not every one. The sample records 130,000 or so clones, approximately 90% being singletons. The sequencing input was blood. Source of these receptors: a woman in her fifties or sixties in good health.

V and J are TRBV28 and TRBJ2-1; TRBD1 agrees at 9 bases. J was trimmed by 6 bases and V by 7 bases; bases with no gene match: 7. Looked up from germline, CDR1 is MDHEN and CDR2 is SYDVKM. The CDR3 extends over 14 amino acids. The CDR3 nucleotides are TGTGCCAGCATTGGGACAGGGTTCGGCAATGAGCAGTTCTTC. Translated: CASIGTGFGNEQFF.

The rearrangement uses TRBV7-9 and TRBJ2-3, with TRBD2 matching over 9 bases. CDR1 and CDR2 from the germline V gene are SEHNR and FQNEAQ (reference sequence). With 0 bases clipped from V and 1 base from J, the junction kept 11 bases outside the gene matches. The CDR3 has 19 residues. The chain's CDR3 is CASSLALGKSGGRTDTQYF. The CDR3 DNA reads as TGTGCCAGCAGCTTAGCGTTGGGGAAAAGCGGGGGGCGCACAGATACGCAGTATTTT.

The V call is TRBV6-1, the J call TRBJ2-3; weak D call: TRBD2 (5 bases). The V gene lost 3 bases and the J gene lost 8 bases, with 24 bases spanning the gap. Germline CDR1 is MNHNS and CDR2 is SASEGT. The CDR3 totals 17 residues. The CDR3 spells CASSEVGRRFPAATQYF. In nucleotides, the CDR3 is TGTGCCAGCAGTGAGGTAGGCAGGCGTTTTCCAGCGGCTACGCAGTATTTT.

This chain links TRBV30 with TRBJ1-6; TRBD1 matches at 8 bases. The CDR3 covers 18 residues. J lost 1 base, V lost 0 bases, and 8 bases had no gene match. Germline loops: CDR1 GTSNPN, CDR2 SVGIG (reference sequence). The CDR3 is CAWSVNQGAASYNSPLHF. The CDR3 DNA reads TGTGCCTGGAGTGTGAACCAGGGGGCGGCTTCCTATAATTCACCCCTCCACTTT. The full variable domain, completed using reference TRBV30 and TRBJ1-6, is SQTIHQWPATLVQPVGSPLSLECTVEGTSNPNLYWYRQAAGRGLQLLFYSVGIGQISSEVPQNLSASRPQDRQFILSSKKLLLSDSGFYLCAWSVNQGAASYNSPLHFGNGTRLTVT.

The chain employs TRBV12-3 or TRBV12-4 and TRBJ2-1; 9 bases match TRBD2. This CDR3 has 13 amino acids. V was clipped by 0 bases and J by 10 bases; unmatched bases: 1. The chain's CDR3 is CASSLALAGEQFF. The DNA of the CDR3 is TGTGCCAGCAGTTTAGCTCTAGCGGGGGAGCAGTTCTTC.

CDR3 nucleotides: TGTGCCAGTAGTATAGGAAATGGATTCTACGAGCAGTACTTC. It yields the protein CASSIGNGFYEQYF. The J gene is TRBJ2-7, the V gene TRBV19; no firm D call. The CDR3 has 14 residues. The V end was cut by 1 base, the J end by 3 bases, with 10 bases between. In germline, CDR1 is LNHDA, CDR2 SQIVND (reference sequence).

The gene calls are TRBV9 and TRBJ1-3; D perhaps matches TRBD1 (6 bases). Germline V gene lookup returns CDR1 SGDLS and CDR2 YYNGEE. The CDR3 extends over 16 amino acids. Trimming pared 1 base from V and 0 bases from J, leaving 11 bases between. This CDR3 reads CASSVNGRGSGNTIYF. As DNA, the CDR3 is TGTGCCAGCAGCGTAAATGGCAGGGGCTCTGGAAACACCATATATTTT.

The rearrangement joins TRBV5-1 to TRBJ2-7; 9 nucleotides agree with TRBD2. There are 16 residues in the CDR3. Trimming cost V 0 bases and J 1 base; bases outside gene matches: 5. Germline assignment: CDR1 SGHRS and CDR2 YFSETQ. The CDR3 bases are TGCGCCAGCAGCTTGGTTGTAGCGGGGGATTCCTACGAGCAGTACTTC. Its translation: CASSLVVAGDSYEQYF.

The chain carries TRBV11-2 and TRBJ2-1; no clear D gene. V was cut by 5 bases and J by 5 bases, with 10 bases left in between. The CDR3 contains 13 residues. Per the germline V gene, CDR1 is SGHAT and CDR2 is FQNNGV. CDR3 in DNA: TGTGCCAGCAGCCTGGTTAGGGACAATGAGCAGTTCTTC. Translating gives CASSLVRDNEQFF.

The chain employs TRBV2 and TRBJ2-3; 11 nucleotides line up with TRBD2. The trim removed 6 bases at V and 2 bases at J, leaving 16 bases unmatched. This CDR3 has 19 residues. The germline CDR1 and CDR2 sequences are SNHLY and FYNNEI. CDR3: CASSPSHKTSGINTDTQYF. For the CDR3, the DNA is TGTGCCAGCAGCCCTTCGCATAAGACTAGCGGGATTAACACAGATACGCAGTATTTT.

The CDR3 nucleotides are TGTGCCTGGAGACGCAGGGGAGACACTGAAGCTTTCTTT. Translated: CAWRRRGDTEAFF. The chain combines TRBV30 with TRBJ1-1; TRBD1 might be the D (6 bases). This CDR3 has 13 amino acids. The ends were cut back, 3 bases at V and 3 bases at J, with 11 bases in the middle. The germline V gene encodes CDR1 GTSNPN and CDR2 SVGIG (reference sequence).

This rearrangement joins TRBV2 to TRBJ1-2; D is perhaps TRBD1 (5 bases). The CDR3 is 13 residues long. CDR1 SNHLY and CDR2 FYNNEI come from the germline V gene. Trimming pared 10 bases from V and 5 bases from J, leaving 17 bases between. The CDR3 here is CATTRQPFYGYTF. CDR3 DNA: TGTGCCACGACTAGACAGCCTTTTTATGGCTACACCTTC.

The J gene is TRBJ1-1, the V gene TRBV5-4; TRBD1 matches 10 bases. CDR1 and CDR2 (germline): SGHNT, YYREEE (reference sequence). The ends lost 2 bases at V and 3 bases at J; junction bases unmatched: 7. This CDR3 has 16 amino acids. The DNA for the CDR3 is TGTGCCAGCAGCTTCCGACAGGGGGCGTGGGACACTGAAGCTTTCTTT. Its translation is CASSFRQGAWDTEAFF.

V and J are TRBV6-5 and TRBJ2-7; 7 nucleotides line up with TRBD2. There are 14 residues in the CDR3. Germline values: CDR1 MNHEY, CDR2 SVGAGI. Losses at the gene ends were 6 bases for V and 3 bases for J; bases not matched to a gene: 8. The chain's CDR3 is CASRRGMGSYEQYF. The CDR3 DNA reads as TGTGCCAGCAGGCGGGGGATGGGGAGCTACGAGCAGTACTTC.

The chain has TRBV6-6 and TRBJ2-1, with 8 positions matching TRBD1. The CDR3 is 16 amino acids. The trim removed 0 bases at V and 4 bases at J, leaving 5 bases unmatched. Germline V gene data show CDR1 as MNHNY and CDR2 as SVGAGI (reference sequence). This CDR3 is CASSYSSDREYNEQFF. The CDR3 region has the DNA TGTGCCAGCAGTTACTCGTCGGACAGGGAGTACAATGAGCAGTTCTTC.

This clone was seen more than once but under ten times. The genes are TRBV6-5 and TRBJ2-6; maybe TRBD1 (6 bases). This CDR3 region has 15 residues. Germline CDR1 MNHEY, CDR2 SVGAGI. The ends were cut back, 7 bases at V and 0 bases at J, with 10 bases in the middle. The CDR3 DNA reads TGTGCCAGCACGGGACAAAGCTCTGGGGCCAACGTCCTGACTTTC. Its protein product is CASTGQSSGANVLTF.

This clone was counted only a few times. V usage is TRBV5-4 and J usage is TRBJ2-2; perhaps TRBD1 as D (6 bases). V lost 4 bases to trimming and J lost 1 base, with 11 bases between them. Per the germline V gene, CDR1 is SGHNT and CDR2 is YYREEE (reference sequence). This CDR3 is 15 amino acids long. CDR3 DNA: TGTGCCAGCAGCAGCCGGGACAAGAACACCGGGGAGCTGTTTTTT. This gives the protein CASSSRDKNTGELFF.

The chain employs TRBV2 and TRBJ1-1; 7 bases agree with TRBD1. This CDR3 is 14 amino acids long. The trim removed 6 bases at V and 2 bases at J, leaving 6 bases unmatched. Germline assignment: CDR1 SNHLY and CDR2 FYNNEI. The CDR3 region has the DNA TGTGCCAGCAGACAGGACAGGTTAAACACTGAAGCTTTCTTT. Translating gives CASRQDRLNTEAFF.

The V call is TRBV27, the J call TRBJ2-3, with D perhaps being TRBD1 or TRBD2 (7 bases each). Looked up from germline, CDR1 is MNHEY and CDR2 is SMNVEV (reference sequence). Deletions cut 11 bases from V and 6 bases from J, with 27 bases between. This CDR3 region has 16 residues. DNA for the CDR3: TGTGCCCCCAGGGTCGCGGGAGAGGAGGGGGCCGATACGCAGTATTTT. This encodes CAPRVAGEEGADTQYF.

This rearrangement joins TRBV11-2 to TRBJ1-1; D remains unclear. This CDR3 comprises 15 residues. CDR1 and CDR2 (germline): SGHAT, FQNNGV. Trimming took off 10 bases at V and 3 bases at J, with 21 bases between the two ends. The CDR3 region is CATKVGYSRDTEAFF. CDR3 DNA: TGTGCCACCAAGGTGGGATACAGCAGAGACACTGAAGCTTTCTTT.

The chain employs TRBV19 and TRBJ1-1, with TRBD1 as a possible D gene (6 bases). This CDR3 comprises 15 residues. Trimming pared 3 bases from V and 3 bases from J, leaving 14 bases between. Germline V lookup: CDR1 LNHDA, CDR2 SQIVND (reference sequence). CDR3 region: CASSIVGTRDTEAFF. CDR3 bases: TGTGCCAGTAGTATTGTTGGGACAAGGGACACTGAAGCTTTCTTT.

The J gene is TRBJ2-7, the V gene TRBV2, with D maybe TRBD1 (6 bases). The CDR3 runs 12 residues. The germline V gene encodes CDR1 SNHLY and CDR2 FYNNEI. The ends were cut back, 7 bases at V and 3 bases at J, with 10 bases in the middle. The CDR3 loop reads CASTRDNYEQYF. The CDR3, as DNA: TGTGCCAGCACCCGGGACAACTACGAGCAGTACTTC.

V is TRBV5-1 and J is TRBJ2-2, with no clear D. The CDR3 runs to 11 residues. The V end lost 6 bases, the J end lost 6 bases, and 6 bases lay between the germline ends. Germline V lookup: CDR1 SGHRS, CDR2 YFSETQ. The CDR3 nucleotides are TGCGCCAGCAATTCGGCCGGGGAGCTGTTTTTT. It translates to CASNSAGELFF.

The sample holds one count of this clone. The genes are TRBV11-2 and TRBJ1-4, with TRBD1 identical over 7 bases. This CDR3 comprises 15 residues. Trimming cost V 0 bases and J 4 bases; bases outside gene matches: 2. The germline V gene encodes CDR1 SGHAT and CDR2 FQNNGV. The DNA for the CDR3 is TGTGCCAGCAGCTTAGAGGGGACAGTTAATGAAAAACTGTTTTTT. Translation gives CASSLEGTVNEKLFF.

The chain links TRBV3-1 (or the pseudogene TRBV3-2) to TRBJ1-1; 9 positions agree with TRBD1. The CDR3 extends over 15 amino acids. Germline CDR1 and CDR2: LGHDT and YNNKEL (reference sequence). V was clipped by 3 bases and J by 1 base; unmatched bases: 3. The CDR3 is CASSQRGQGNTEAFF. CDR3 bases: TGTGCCAGCAGCCAGAGGGGACAGGGGAACACTGAAGCTTTCTTT.

This clone was seen a single time. The CDR3 sequence: CASRALGQGNTEAFF. The CDR3, as DNA: TGTGCCAGCAGAGCGCTGGGACAGGGGAACACTGAAGCTTTCTTT. The genes are TRBV6-5 and TRBJ1-1; 9 bases are shared with TRBD1. Losses at the gene ends were 6 bases for V and 1 base for J; bases not matched to a gene: 6. The CDR3 runs 15 residues. Germline assignment: CDR1 MNHEY and CDR2 SVGAGI.

This sequence joins TRBV5-6 and TRBJ1-3, with D unresolved. CDR1 SGHDT and CDR2 YYEEEE come from the germline V gene. Trimming removed 3 bases at V and 0 bases at J, with 19 bases between. There are 18 residues in the CDR3. CDR3 sequence (DNA): TGTGCCAGCAGCTCTGCCGGCCGAGGATTCCTCTCTGGAAACACCATATATTTT. This codes for CASSSAGRGFLSGNTIYF.